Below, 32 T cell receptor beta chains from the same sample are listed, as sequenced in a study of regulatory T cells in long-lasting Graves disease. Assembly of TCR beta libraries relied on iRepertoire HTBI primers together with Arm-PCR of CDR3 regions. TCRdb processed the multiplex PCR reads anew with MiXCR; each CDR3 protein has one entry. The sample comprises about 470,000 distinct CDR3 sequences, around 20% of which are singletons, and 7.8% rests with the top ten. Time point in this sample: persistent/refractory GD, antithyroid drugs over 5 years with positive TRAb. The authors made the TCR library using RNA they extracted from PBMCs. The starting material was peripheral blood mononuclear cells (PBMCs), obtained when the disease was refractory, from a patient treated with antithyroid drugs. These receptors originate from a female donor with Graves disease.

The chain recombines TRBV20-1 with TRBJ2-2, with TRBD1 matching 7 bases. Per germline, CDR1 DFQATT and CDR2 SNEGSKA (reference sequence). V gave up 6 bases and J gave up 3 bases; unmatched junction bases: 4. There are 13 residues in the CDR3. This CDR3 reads CSAEGQYTGELFF. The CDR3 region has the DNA TGCAGTGCCGAGGGACAGTACACCGGGGAGCTGTTTTTT.

The CDR3 DNA reads as TGTGCCAGCAGGACCGGGTCCTCCAAAAACATTCAGTACTTC. Amino acid sequence: CASRTGSSKNIQYF. This sequence joins TRBV12-3 or TRBV12-4 and TRBJ2-4; D is unresolved. The CDR3 spans 14 residues. V was cut by 6 bases and J by 2 bases, with 11 bases left in between.

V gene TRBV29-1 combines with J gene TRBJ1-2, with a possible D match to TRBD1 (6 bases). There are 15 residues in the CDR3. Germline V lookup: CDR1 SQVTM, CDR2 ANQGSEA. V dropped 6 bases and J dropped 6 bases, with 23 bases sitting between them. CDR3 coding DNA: TGCAGCGTCGACACGTTCGGGGGCCTGGAAAATGGCTACACCTTC. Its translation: CSVDTFGGLENGYTF. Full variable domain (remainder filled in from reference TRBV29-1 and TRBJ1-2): SAVISQKPSRDICQRGTSLTIQCQVDSQVTMMFWYRQQPGQSLTLIATANQGSEATYESGFVIDKFPISRPNLTFSTLTVSNMSPEDSSIYLCSVDTFGGLENGYTFGSGTRLTVV.

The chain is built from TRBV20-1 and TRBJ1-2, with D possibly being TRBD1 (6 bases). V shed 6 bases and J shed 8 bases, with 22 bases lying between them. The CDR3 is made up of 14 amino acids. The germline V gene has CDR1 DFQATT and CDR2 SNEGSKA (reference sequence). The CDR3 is CSALTRQAKKGYTF. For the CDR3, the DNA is TGCAGTGCACTAACGAGACAGGCTAAAAAAGGCTACACCTTC.

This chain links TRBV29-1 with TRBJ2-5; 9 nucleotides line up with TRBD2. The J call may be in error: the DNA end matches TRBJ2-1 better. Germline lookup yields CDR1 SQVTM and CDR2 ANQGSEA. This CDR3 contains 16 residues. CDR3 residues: CSVEDPASGISNEQFF. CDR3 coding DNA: TGCAGCGTTGAAGATCCGGCTAGCGGGATTTCGAATGAGCAGTTCTTC.

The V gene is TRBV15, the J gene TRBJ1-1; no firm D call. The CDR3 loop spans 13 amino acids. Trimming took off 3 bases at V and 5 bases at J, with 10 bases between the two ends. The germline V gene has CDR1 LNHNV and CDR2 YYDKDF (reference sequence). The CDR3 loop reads CATSSFLDTEAFF. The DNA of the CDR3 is TGTGCCACCAGCAGTTTTTTAGATACTGAAGCTTTCTTT.

The CDR3 coding sequence is TGTGCCAGCGCCGGGTTAGAGACCCAGTACTTC. Protein: CASAGLETQYF. The gene calls are TRBV28 and TRBJ2-5; D is ambiguous. CDR1 and CDR2 (germline): MDHEN, SYDVKM. This CDR3 contains 11 residues. V was pared by 8 bases and J by 4 bases, with 8 bases between.

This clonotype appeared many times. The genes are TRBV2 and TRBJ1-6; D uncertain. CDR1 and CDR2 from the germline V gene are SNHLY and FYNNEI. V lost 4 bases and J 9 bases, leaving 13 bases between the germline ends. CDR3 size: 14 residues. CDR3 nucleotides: TGTGCCAGCAGTGGGAGGGCCTGGGGTTCACCCCTCCACTTT. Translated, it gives CASSGRAWGSPLHF. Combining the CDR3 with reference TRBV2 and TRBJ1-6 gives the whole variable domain EPEVTQTPSHQVTQMGQEVILRCVPISNHLYFYWYRQILGQKVEFLVSFYNNEISEKSEIFDDQFSVERPDGSNFTLKIRSTKLEDSAMYFCASSGRAWGSPLHFGNGTRLTVT.

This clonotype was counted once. This chain's CDR3 is CASSEALLSSEYNEQFF. CDR3 bases: TGTGCCAGCAGTGAAGCGCTTCTGTCTAGCGAATACAATGAGCAGTTCTTC. This sequence joins TRBV6-1 and TRBJ2-1; maybe TRBD2 (6 bases). The V end lost 0 bases, the J end lost 4 bases, and 16 bases lay between the germline ends. This CDR3 is built from 17 residues. Germline CDR1 MNHNS, CDR2 SASEGT.

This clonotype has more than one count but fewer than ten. The CDR3 loop is CSARRSSEAFF. The CDR3 nucleotides read TGCAGTGCTAGAAGGTCCAGCGAAGCTTTCTTT. The chain couples TRBV20-1 to TRBJ1-1; no clear D gene. The CDR3 has 11 residues. Germline CDR1 reads DFQATT; CDR2 reads SNEGSKA (reference sequence). V shed 2 bases and J shed 8 bases, with 9 bases lying between them.

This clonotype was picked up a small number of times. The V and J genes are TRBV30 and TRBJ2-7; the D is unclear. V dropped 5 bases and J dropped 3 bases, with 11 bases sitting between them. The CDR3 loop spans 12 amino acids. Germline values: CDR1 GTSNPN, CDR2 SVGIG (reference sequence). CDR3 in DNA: TGTGCCTGGGGACGGATGAGCTACGAGCAGTACTTC. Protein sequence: CAWGRMSYEQYF.

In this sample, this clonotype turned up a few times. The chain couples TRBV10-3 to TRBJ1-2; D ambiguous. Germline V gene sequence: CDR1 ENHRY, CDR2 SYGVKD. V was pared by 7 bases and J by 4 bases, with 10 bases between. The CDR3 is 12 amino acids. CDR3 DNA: TGTGCCATCAAATCCAGGAGCTATGGCTACACCTTC. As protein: CAIKSRSYGYTF.

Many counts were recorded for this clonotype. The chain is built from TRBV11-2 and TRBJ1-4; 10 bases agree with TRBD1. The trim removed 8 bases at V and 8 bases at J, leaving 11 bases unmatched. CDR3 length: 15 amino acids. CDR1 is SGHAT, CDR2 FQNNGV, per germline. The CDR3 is CASASSGTGVEKLFF. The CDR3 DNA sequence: TGTGCCAGCGCCTCCTCGGGGACAGGGGTCGAAAAACTGTTTTTT.

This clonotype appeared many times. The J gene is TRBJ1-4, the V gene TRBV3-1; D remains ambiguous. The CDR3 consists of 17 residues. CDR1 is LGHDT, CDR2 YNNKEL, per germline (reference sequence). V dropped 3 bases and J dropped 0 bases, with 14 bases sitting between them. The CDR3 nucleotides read TGTGCCAGCAGCCAGCCGGGAATTCCCACAACTAATGAAAAACTGTTTTTT. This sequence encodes CASSQPGIPTTNEKLFF.

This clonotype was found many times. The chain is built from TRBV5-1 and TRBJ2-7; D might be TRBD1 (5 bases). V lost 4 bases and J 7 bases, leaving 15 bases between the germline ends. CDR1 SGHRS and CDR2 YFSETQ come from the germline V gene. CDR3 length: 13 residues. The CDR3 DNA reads TGCGCCAGCAGCAACCAGGGTTCTACGGAGCAGTACTTC. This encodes CASSNQGSTEQYF. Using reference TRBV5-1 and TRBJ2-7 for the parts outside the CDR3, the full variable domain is KAGVTQTPRYLIKTRGQQVTLSCSPISGHRSVSWYQQTPGQGLQFLFEYFSETQRNKGNFPGRFSGRQFSNSRSEMNVSTLELGDSALYLCASSNQGSTEQYFGPGTRLTVT.

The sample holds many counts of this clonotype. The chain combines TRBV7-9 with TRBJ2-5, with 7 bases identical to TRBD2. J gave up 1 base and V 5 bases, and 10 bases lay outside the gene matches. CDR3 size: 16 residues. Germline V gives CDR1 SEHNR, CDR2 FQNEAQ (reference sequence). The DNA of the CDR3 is TGTGCCAGCAGCCGCCCCGCGGCGGGAGTCCAAGAGACCCAGTACTTC. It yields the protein CASSRPAAGVQETQYF.

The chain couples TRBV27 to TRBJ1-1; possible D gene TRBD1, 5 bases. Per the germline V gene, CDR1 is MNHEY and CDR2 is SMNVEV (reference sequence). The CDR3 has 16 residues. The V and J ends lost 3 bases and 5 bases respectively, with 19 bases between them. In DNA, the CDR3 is TGTGCCAGCAGTTTTTGGTTCGGGGGGGTGAGGACTGAAGCTTTCTTT. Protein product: CASSFWFGGVRTEAFF.

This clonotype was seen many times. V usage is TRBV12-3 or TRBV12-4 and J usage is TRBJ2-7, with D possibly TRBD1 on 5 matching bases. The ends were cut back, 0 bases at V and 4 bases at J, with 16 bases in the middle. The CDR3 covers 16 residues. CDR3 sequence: CASSLALGQGGYEQYF. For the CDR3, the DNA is TGTGCCAGCAGTTTAGCCCTTGGGCAGGGTGGGTACGAGCAGTACTTC.

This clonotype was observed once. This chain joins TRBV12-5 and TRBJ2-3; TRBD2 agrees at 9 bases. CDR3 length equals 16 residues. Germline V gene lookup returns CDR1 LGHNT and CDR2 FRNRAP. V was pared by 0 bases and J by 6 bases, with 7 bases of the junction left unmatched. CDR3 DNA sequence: TGTGCTAGTGGTTTGGTACTTAGCGGGAGCCCTGATACGCAGTATTTT. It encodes CASGLVLSGSPDTQYF.

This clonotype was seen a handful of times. DNA of the CDR3: TGTGCCAGCAGCCGGACATCGGGTAATGAAAAACTGTTTTTT. Translated, it gives CASSRTSGNEKLFF. The rearrangement joins TRBV5-4 to TRBJ1-4; maybe TRBD1 (5 bases). The CDR3 runs 14 residues. V was trimmed by 4 bases and J by 4 bases, leaving 11 bases between them. Germline V gene data show CDR1 as SGHNT and CDR2 as YYREEE (reference sequence). Full variable domain (outside the CDR3, taken from reference TRBV5-4 and TRBJ1-4): ETGVTQSPTHLIKTRGQQVTLRCSSQSGHNTVSWYQQALGQGPQFIFQYYREEENGRGNFPPRFSGLQFPNYSSELNVNALELDDSALYLCASSRTSGNEKLFFGSGTQLSVL.

The CDR3 region has the DNA TGTGCCTGGACGGGCTATAGCAATCAGCCCCAGCATTTT. It translates to CAWTGYSNQPQHF. The chain employs TRBV30 and TRBJ1-5; D call uncertain. The V end lost 4 bases, the J end lost 0 bases, and 7 bases lay between the germline ends. The CDR3 is 13 residues long. CDR1 GTSNPN and CDR2 SVGIG come from the germline V gene (reference sequence).

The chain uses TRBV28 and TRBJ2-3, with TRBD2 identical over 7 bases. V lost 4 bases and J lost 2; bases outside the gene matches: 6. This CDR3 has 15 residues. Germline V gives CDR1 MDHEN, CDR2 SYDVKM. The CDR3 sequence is CASSYSGGDTDTQYF. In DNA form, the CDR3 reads TGTGCCAGCAGTTATTCGGGGGGAGACACAGATACGCAGTATTTT. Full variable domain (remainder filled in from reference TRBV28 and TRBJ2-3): DVKVTQSSRYLVKRTGEKVFLECVQDMDHENMFWYRQDPGLGLRLIYFSYDVKMKEKGDIPEGYSVSREKKERFSLILESASTNQTSMYLCASSYSGGDTDTQYFGPGTRLTVL.

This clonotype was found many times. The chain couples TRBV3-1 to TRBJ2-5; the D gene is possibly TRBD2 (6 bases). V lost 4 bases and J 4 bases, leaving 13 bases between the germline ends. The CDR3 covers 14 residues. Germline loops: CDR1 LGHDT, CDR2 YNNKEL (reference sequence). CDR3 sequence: CASSPVRGGETQYF. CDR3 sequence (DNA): TGTGCCAGCAGCCCTGTCCGGGGAGGAGAGACCCAGTACTTC.

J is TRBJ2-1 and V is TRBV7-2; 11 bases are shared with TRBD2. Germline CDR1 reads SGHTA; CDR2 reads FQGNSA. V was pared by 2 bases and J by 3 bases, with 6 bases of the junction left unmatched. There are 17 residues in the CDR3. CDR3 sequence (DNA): TGTGCCAGCAGCTTAAAGTCGACTAGCGGGAACTACAATGAGCAGTTCTTC. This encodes CASSLKSTSGNYNEQFF.

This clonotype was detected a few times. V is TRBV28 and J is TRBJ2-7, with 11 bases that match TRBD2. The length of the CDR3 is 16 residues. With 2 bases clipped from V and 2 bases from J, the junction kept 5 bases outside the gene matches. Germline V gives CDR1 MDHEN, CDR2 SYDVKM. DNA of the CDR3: TGTGCCAGCAGTTTAAAAAGGGGACTAGCGGCCTACGAGCAGTACTTC. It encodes CASSLKRGLAAYEQYF.

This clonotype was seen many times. The CDR3 is CASSYRTPNSYEQYF. The CDR3 DNA follows: TGTGCCAGCAGTTACAGGACACCTAACTCCTACGAGCAGTACTTC. The chain recombines TRBV6-5 with TRBJ2-7; possible D gene TRBD1, 5 bases. The CDR3 runs 15 residues. Germline assignment: CDR1 MNHEY and CDR2 SVGAGI. V was pared by 2 bases and J by 0 bases, with 11 bases between.

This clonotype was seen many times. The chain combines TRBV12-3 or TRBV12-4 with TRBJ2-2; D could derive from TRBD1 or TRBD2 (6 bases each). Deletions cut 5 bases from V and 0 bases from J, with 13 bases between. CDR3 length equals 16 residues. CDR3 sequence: CASSGGPRPNTGELFF. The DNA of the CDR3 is TGTGCCAGCAGTGGGGGGCCCCGACCGAACACCGGGGAGCTGTTTTTT.

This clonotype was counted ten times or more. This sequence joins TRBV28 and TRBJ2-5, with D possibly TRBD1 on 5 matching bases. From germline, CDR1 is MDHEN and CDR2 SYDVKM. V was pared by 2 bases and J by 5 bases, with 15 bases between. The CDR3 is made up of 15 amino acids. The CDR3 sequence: CASSLRLGREETQYF. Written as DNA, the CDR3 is TGTGCCAGCAGTTTAAGGCTGGGGCGCGAGGAGACCCAGTACTTC.

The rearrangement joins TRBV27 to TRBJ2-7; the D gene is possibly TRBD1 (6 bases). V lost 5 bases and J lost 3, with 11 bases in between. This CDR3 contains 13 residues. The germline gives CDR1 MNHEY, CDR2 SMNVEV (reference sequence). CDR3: CASSHRDRYEQYF. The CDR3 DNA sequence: TGTGCCAGCAGTCACAGGGACCGCTACGAGCAGTACTTC.

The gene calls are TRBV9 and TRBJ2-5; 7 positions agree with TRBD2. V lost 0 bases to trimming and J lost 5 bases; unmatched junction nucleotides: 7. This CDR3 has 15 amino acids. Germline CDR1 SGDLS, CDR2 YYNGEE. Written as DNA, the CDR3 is TGTGCCAGCAGCGTAGCGTCTTGGGGGGGGGAGACCCAGTACTTC. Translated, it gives CASSVASWGGETQYF.

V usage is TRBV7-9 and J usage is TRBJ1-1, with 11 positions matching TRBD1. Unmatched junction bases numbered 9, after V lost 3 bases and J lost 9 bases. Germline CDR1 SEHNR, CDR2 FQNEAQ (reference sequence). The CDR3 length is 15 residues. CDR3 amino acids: CASSLGTGGGTKAFF. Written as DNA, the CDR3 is TGTGCCAGCAGCTTGGGGACAGGGGGAGGGACTAAAGCTTTCTTT.

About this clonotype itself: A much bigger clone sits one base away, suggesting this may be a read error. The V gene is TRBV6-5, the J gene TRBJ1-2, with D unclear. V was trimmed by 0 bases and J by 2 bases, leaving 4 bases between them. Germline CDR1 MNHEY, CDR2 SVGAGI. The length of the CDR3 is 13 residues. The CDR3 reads CASSYSKNYGYTF. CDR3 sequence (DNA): TGTGCCAGCAGTTACTCGAAAAACTATGGCTACACCTTC.